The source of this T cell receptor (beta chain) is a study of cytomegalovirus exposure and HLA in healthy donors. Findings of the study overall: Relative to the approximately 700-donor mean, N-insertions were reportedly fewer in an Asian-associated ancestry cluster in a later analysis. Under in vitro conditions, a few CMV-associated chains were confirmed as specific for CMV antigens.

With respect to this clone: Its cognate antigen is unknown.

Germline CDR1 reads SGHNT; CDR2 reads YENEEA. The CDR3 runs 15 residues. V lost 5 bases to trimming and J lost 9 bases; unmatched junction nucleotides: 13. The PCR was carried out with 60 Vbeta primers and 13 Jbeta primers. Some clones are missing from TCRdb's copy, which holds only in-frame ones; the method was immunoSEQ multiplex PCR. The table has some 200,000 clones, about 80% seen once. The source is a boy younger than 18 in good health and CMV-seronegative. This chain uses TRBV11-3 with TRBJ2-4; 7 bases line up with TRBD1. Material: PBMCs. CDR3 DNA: TGTGCCAGCAGCACGAGACAGGGAAGGTCTCCCATTCAGTACTTC. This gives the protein CASSTRQGRSPIQYF.